Listed below are T cell receptor beta chains from one sample, sequenced in a study of cytomegalovirus exposure and HLA in healthy donors. Clones were sequenced by immunoSEQ multiplex PCR, and TCRdb holds only the in-frame ones, with some missing. The sample carries roughly 150,000 clones, 70% to 85% recorded once. The sequenced sample was PBMCs. Receptors were obtained from a male donor in good health and CMV-seronegative. The CDR3 runs from the conserved cysteine through the conserved F or W. Each record gives: clone size, J gene, D gene, V gene, CDR3 length, CDR3 protein, CDR3 DNA. D genes are given only for firm matches. Rows may omit the clone size; those that give it use once, few, many or a size class.

clone size: .
J gene: TRBJ2-7
D gene: TRBD2
V gene: TRBV27
CDR3 length: 20
CDR3 protein: CASSLRAASGRVRLSYEQYF
CDR3 DNA: TGTGCCAGCAGCCTTAGAGCGGCTAGCGGGAGGGTTCGCCTCTCCTACGAGCAGTACTTC

clone size: .
J gene: TRBJ2-7
D gene: TRBD1
V gene: TRBV7-2
CDR3 length: 14
CDR3 protein: CASSSGQESGEQYF
CDR3 DNA: TGTGCCAGCAGCTCAGGACAGGAATCCGGCGAGCAGTACTTC

clone size: .
J gene: TRBJ2-7
D gene: .
V gene: TRBV18
CDR3 length: 11
CDR3 protein: CASSSNYEQYF
CDR3 DNA: TGTGCCAGCTCATCTAACTACGAGCAGTACTTC

clone size: .
J gene: TRBJ1-3
D gene: .
V gene: TRBV2
CDR3 length: 15
CDR3 protein: CASREFDSSGNTIYF
CDR3 DNA: TGTGCCAGCAGGGAATTCGACAGCTCTGGAAACACCATATATTTT

clone size: .
J gene: TRBJ2-7
D gene: .
V gene: TRBV6-5
CDR3 length: 16
CDR3 protein: CASSYLGLTHSYEQYF
CDR3 DNA: TGTGCCAGCAGTTACTTGGGTTTGACCCACAGCTACGAGCAGTACTTC

clone size: .
J gene: TRBJ2-7
D gene: .
V gene: TRBV7-6
CDR3 length: 15
CDR3 protein: CASSEGGEWSYEQYF
CDR3 DNA: TGTGCCAGCAGCGAAGGGGGGGAGTGGTCCTACGAGCAGTACTTC

clone size: few
J gene: TRBJ2-1
D gene: TRBD2
V gene: TRBV2
CDR3 length: 16
CDR3 protein: CASSNKLAGLNNEQFF
CDR3 DNA: TGTGCCAGCAGCAATAAGCTAGCGGGCCTAAACAATGAGCAGTTCTTC

clone size: .
J gene: TRBJ2-1
D gene: TRBD1
V gene: TRBV19
CDR3 length: 15
CDR3 protein: CASSIGQGRYNEQFF
CDR3 DNA: TGTGCCAGTAGTATCGGACAGGGGAGGTACAATGAGCAGTTCTTC

clone size: few
J gene: TRBJ2-3
D gene: TRBD2
V gene: TRBV27
CDR3 length: 16
CDR3 protein: CASSTGLAGNADTQYF
CDR3 DNA: TGTGCCAGCAGTACGGGACTAGCGGGAAACGCAGATACGCAGTATTTT

clone size: .
J gene: TRBJ1-2
D gene: .
V gene: TRBV12-5
CDR3 length: 13
CDR3 protein: CASGLVTGYGYTF
CDR3 DNA: TGTGCTAGTGGTTTGGTGACGGGCTATGGCTACACCTTC

clone size: once
J gene: TRBJ1-5
D gene: .
V gene: TRBV28
CDR3 length: 12
CDR3 protein: CASSSSGSPQHF
CDR3 DNA: TGTGCCAGCAGTTCCTCGGGGTCCCCCCAGCATTTT

clone size: .
J gene: TRBJ1-5
D gene: .
V gene: TRBV6-5
CDR3 length: 14
CDR3 protein: CASSYGGEYQPQHF
CDR3 DNA: TGTGCCAGCAGTTACGGGGGGGAATATCAGCCCCAGCATTTT

clone size: once
J gene: TRBJ2-7
D gene: .
V gene: TRBV28
CDR3 length: 11
CDR3 protein: CATGDLYEQYF
CDR3 DNA: TGTGCCACAGGCGACCTCTACGAGCAGTACTTC

clone size: once
J gene: TRBJ2-3
D gene: .
V gene: TRBV19
CDR3 length: 16
CDR3 protein: CASSIFAGVSTDTQYF
CDR3 DNA: TGTGCCAGTAGTATATTCGCAGGGGTTAGCACAGATACGCAGTATTTT

clone size: once
J gene: TRBJ1-2
D gene: .
V gene: TRBV30
CDR3 length: 12
CDR3 protein: CAWTETGVSYTF
CDR3 DNA: TGTGCCTGGACTGAGACGGGAGTCTCCTACACCTTC

clone size: .
J gene: TRBJ1-1
D gene: TRBD1
V gene: TRBV6-5
CDR3 length: 14
CDR3 protein: CASRSGGSNTEAFF
CDR3 DNA: TGTGCCAGCAGATCAGGGGGTTCGAACACTGAAGCTTTCTTT

clone size: .
J gene: TRBJ2-5
D gene: .
V gene: TRBV20-1
CDR3 length: 10
CDR3 protein: CSAPGETQYF
CDR3 DNA: TGCAGTGCCCCGGGAGAGACCCAGTACTTC

clone size: .
J gene: TRBJ2-2
D gene: TRBD2
V gene: TRBV7-6
CDR3 length: 16
CDR3 protein: CASTLTGGPYTGELFF
CDR3 DNA: TGTGCCAGCACCCTCACGGGAGGGCCCTACACCGGGGAGCTGTTTTTT

clone size: .
J gene: TRBJ1-5
D gene: .
V gene: TRBV2
CDR3 length: 17
CDR3 protein: CASRTGQGPSRNQPQHF
CDR3 DNA: TGTGCCAGCAGGACCGGGCAGGGCCCTTCGAGAAATCAGCCCCAGCATTTT

clone size: .
J gene: TRBJ2-7
D gene: TRBD2
V gene: TRBV27
CDR3 length: 15
CDR3 protein: CASSLKPGGPGEQYF
CDR3 DNA: TGTGCCAGCAGTTTAAAGCCGGGAGGGCCGGGGGAGCAGTACTTC

clone size: few
J gene: TRBJ1-4
D gene: .
V gene: TRBV5-6
CDR3 length: 16
CDR3 protein: CASSTGNTATNEKLFF
CDR3 DNA: TGTGCCAGCAGCACAGGGAATACGGCAACTAATGAAAAACTGTTTTTT

clone size: .
J gene: TRBJ1-4
D gene: .
V gene: TRBV30
CDR3 length: 12
CDR3 protein: CASTGLDEKLFF
CDR3 DNA: TGTGCCTCAACAGGGCTAGATGAAAAACTGTTTTTT

clone size: .
J gene: TRBJ1-5
D gene: TRBD1
V gene: TRBV23-1
CDR3 length: 18
CDR3 protein: CASSLLKGAERVNQPQHF
CDR3 DNA: TGCGCCAGCAGTCTATTGAAGGGGGCCGAACGCGTCAATCAGCCCCAGCATTTT

clone size: .
J gene: TRBJ2-7
D gene: TRBD2
V gene: TRBV4-2
CDR3 length: 15
CDR3 protein: CASSQTSGNSYEQYF
CDR3 DNA: TGTGCCAGCAGCCAAACTAGCGGGAATTCCTACGAGCAGTACTTC

clone size: once
J gene: TRBJ2-7
D gene: TRBD2
V gene: TRBV5-8
CDR3 length: 17
CDR3 protein: CASSYLAGGAREYEQYF
CDR3 DNA: TGTGCCAGCAGCTATCTAGCGGGAGGGGCTAGGGAATACGAGCAGTACTTC

clone size: .
J gene: TRBJ2-1
D gene: .
V gene: TRBV9
CDR3 length: 13
CDR3 protein: CASSVAVGGEQFF
CDR3 DNA: TGTGCCAGCAGCGTAGCGGTGGGAGGTGAGCAGTTCTTC

clone size: .
J gene: TRBJ1-1
D gene: .
V gene: TRBV7-9
CDR3 length: 14
CDR3 protein: CSSSLVHPSTEAFF
CDR3 DNA: TGTTCCAGCAGCTTAGTTCACCCGAGCACTGAAGCTTTCTTT

clone size: once
J gene: TRBJ2-7
D gene: .
V gene: TRBV6-5
CDR3 length: 13
CDR3 protein: CATKQGPSYEQYF
CDR3 DNA: TGTGCCACCAAGCAGGGGCCCTCCTACGAGCAGTACTTC

clone size: few
J gene: TRBJ2-7
D gene: TRBD1
V gene: TRBV14
CDR3 length: 14
CDR3 protein: CASSRTGGSYEQYF
CDR3 DNA: TGTGCCAGCAGCCGAACAGGGGGGAGCTACGAGCAGTACTTC

clone size: .
J gene: TRBJ1-1
D gene: .
V gene: TRBV20-1
CDR3 length: 11
CDR3 protein: CTPPGSPRAFF
CDR3 DNA: TGCACCCCCCCGGGGAGTCCTCGAGCTTTCTTT

clone size: .
J gene: TRBJ2-1
D gene: .
V gene: TRBV6-6
CDR3 length: 13
CDR3 protein: CASSVGKLVEQFF
CDR3 DNA: TGTGCCAGCAGTGTCGGGAAACTGGTGGAGCAGTTCTTC

clone size: .
J gene: TRBJ1-1
D gene: .
V gene: TRBV7-8
CDR3 length: 15
CDR3 protein: CASSSPEEGNTEAFF
CDR3 DNA: TGTGCCAGCAGCTCACCTGAGGAGGGGAACACTGAAGCTTTCTTT

clone size: .
J gene: TRBJ2-5
D gene: .
V gene: TRBV6-6
CDR3 length: 16
CDR3 protein: CASSYSNLEIKETQYF
CDR3 DNA: TGTGCCAGCAGTTACTCGAATCTGGAGATAAAAGAGACCCAGTACTTC

clone size: .
J gene: TRBJ2-7
D gene: TRBD1
V gene: TRBV9
CDR3 length: 13
CDR3 protein: CASSAGTAYEQYF
CDR3 DNA: TGTGCCAGCAGCGCCGGGACAGCATACGAGCAGTACTTC

clone size: few
J gene: TRBJ1-3
D gene: TRBD1
V gene: TRBV11-2
CDR3 length: 15
CDR3 protein: CASSPQGASGNTIYF
CDR3 DNA: TGTGCCAGCAGCCCGCAGGGGGCGTCTGGAAACACCATATATTTT

clone size: once
J gene: TRBJ2-4
D gene: .
V gene: TRBV7-8
CDR3 length: 16
CDR3 protein: CASSPLPGNEENIQYF
CDR3 DNA: TGTGCCAGCAGCCCTCTCCCGGGGAATGAAGAAAACATTCAGTACTTC

clone size: .
J gene: TRBJ1-2
D gene: .
V gene: TRBV5-3
CDR3 length: 15
CDR3 protein: CARRDSSSYIYGYTF
CDR3 DNA: TGTGCCAGAAGGGACTCGTCCTCCTACATCTATGGCTACACCTTC

clone size: once
J gene: TRBJ2-7
D gene: .
V gene: TRBV28
CDR3 length: 14
CDR3 protein: CASSSVFPPYEQYF
CDR3 DNA: TGTGCCAGCAGTTCTGTTTTCCCTCCCTACGAGCAGTACTTC

clone size: .
J gene: TRBJ2-1
D gene: .
V gene: TRBV18
CDR3 length: 18
CDR3 protein: CASSPRSQGTLLDNEQFF
CDR3 DNA: TGTGCCAGCTCACCAAGAAGTCAGGGCACCCTCCTTGACAATGAGCAGTTCTTC

clone size: once
J gene: TRBJ1-4
D gene: .
V gene: TRBV13
CDR3 length: 15
CDR3 protein: CASSLNRAANEKLFF
CDR3 DNA: TGTGCCAGCAGCTTAAACAGGGCAGCTAATGAAAAACTGTTTTTT

clone size: once
J gene: TRBJ2-5
D gene: TRBD1
V gene: TRBV25-1
CDR3 length: 17
CDR3 protein: CASSPNIWTGVGETQYF
CDR3 DNA: TGTGCCAGCAGCCCGAATATCTGGACAGGGGTTGGGGAGACCCAGTACTTC